The 16 T cell receptor beta chains below all came from one sample that was sequenced in a study of T-cell memory formation after mild COVID-19. Via MiXCR, TCRdb re-called the 5' RACE reads, giving one row per CDR3 protein. Among 200,000 to 300,000 distinct CDR3 sequences listed, 16% were seen once. Sequenced sample: PBMCs or a T cell subset sorted from them (not recorded which). The receptors derive from a man between 18 and 29 years old who had mild COVID-19 (a few samples of this study predate the infection). Cell type and time point are not known.

The sample holds a few counts of this clonotype. The V call is TRBV20-1, the J call TRBJ2-5; 10 nucleotides line up with TRBD2. This CDR3 contains 15 residues. CDR1 DFQATT and CDR2 SNEGSKA come from the germline V gene (reference sequence). V was pared by 3 bases and J by 5 bases, with 9 bases of the junction left unmatched. CDR3 region: CSASRPAGGPETQYF. The CDR3 DNA reads TGCAGTGCTAGCAGGCCAGCGGGGGGGCCTGAGACCCAGTACTTC.

The V and J genes are TRBV5-1 and TRBJ2-7, with TRBD2 as a possible D gene (6 bases). Germline lookup yields CDR1 SGHRS and CDR2 YFSETQ. The V end lost 0 bases, the J end lost 2 bases, and 9 bases lay between the germline ends. The CDR3 extends over 14 amino acids. CDR3 nucleotides: TGCGCCAGCAGCTTGGCCGGGAGAGCCTACGAGCAGTACTTC. Translating gives CASSLAGRAYEQYF.

This clonotype showed up just a few times. As DNA, the CDR3 is TGTGCCAGTGTCCGGGACAGAAACACCGGGGAGCTGTTTTTT. Its protein is CASVRDRNTGELFF. The chain recombines TRBV2 with TRBJ2-2; 7 positions match TRBD1. CDR3 length: 14 amino acids. J gave up 2 bases and V 9 bases, and 6 bases lay outside the gene matches. Germline V gene lookup returns CDR1 SNHLY and CDR2 FYNNEI.

V is TRBV18 and J is TRBJ2-7; maybe TRBD2 (6 bases). The V gene's germline CDR1 is KGHSH and CDR2 LQKENI. Deletions cut 3 bases from V and 2 bases from J, with 8 bases between. This CDR3 region has 13 residues. The CDR3 nucleotides are TGTGCCAGCTCACCGTGGGGGGCCTACGAGCAGTACGTC. This translates into CASSPWGAYEQYV.

The chain couples TRBV4-3 to TRBJ2-1, with TRBD2 matching over 9 bases. This CDR3 spans 16 amino acids. In germline, CDR1 is LGHNA, CDR2 YSLEER. Trimming took 0 bases from V and 5 from J; bases not matched to a gene: 5. The CDR3 protein is CASSQDSTSGDNEQFF. The CDR3 DNA reads as TGCGCCAGCAGCCAAGATTCGACTAGCGGCGACAATGAGCAGTTCTTC.

This clonotype was seen only a few times. The chain recombines TRBV12-3 or TRBV12-4 with TRBJ2-2; D may match TRBD1 or TRBD2 (5 bases each). This CDR3 is 13 amino acids long. V gave up 7 bases and J gave up 4 bases, with 10 bases separating them. The CDR3 sequence is CASTSRATGELFF. The CDR3, as DNA: TGTGCCAGCACTAGCAGGGCCACCGGGGAGCTGTTTTTT.

This clonotype was seen only a few times. The V and J genes are TRBV7-2 and TRBJ1-2; 8 nucleotides align to TRBD1. Losses at the gene ends were 6 bases for V and 8 bases for J; bases not matched to a gene: 20. The germline gives CDR1 SGHTA, CDR2 FQGNSA. This CDR3 region has 17 residues. The CDR3, as DNA: TGTGCCAGCAGTCACATGAAGGGAGACAGGGGTTCAATGGGCTACACCTTC. Translated, it gives CASSHMKGDRGSMGYTF.

This clonotype has a handful of counts. CDR3: CASSPQGIQPQHF. Here the CDR3 DNA reads TGTGCCAGCAGCCCCCAGGGAATTCAGCCCCAGCATTTT. This rearrangement joins TRBV9 to TRBJ1-5, with a weak D call TRBD1 (5 bases). CDR1 and CDR2 (germline): SGDLS, YYNGEE. V lost 4 bases and J 6 bases, leaving 11 bases between the germline ends. The CDR3 consists of 13 residues. Supplemented by reference TRBV9 and TRBJ1-5, the full variable domain reads DSGVTQTPKHLITATGQRVTLRCSPRSGDLSVYWYQQSLDQGLQFLIQYYNGEERAKGNILERFSAQQFPDLHSELNLSSLELGDSALYFCASSPQGIQPQHFGDGTRLSIL.

This clonotype was observed a handful of times. The gene calls are TRBV11-2 and TRBJ2-5; unclear D gene. Germline V gene lookup returns CDR1 SGHAT and CDR2 FQNNGV. V lost 0 bases and J lost 5, with 16 bases in between. This CDR3 has 16 residues. The CDR3 sequence: CASSLDVTYAPETQYF. Here the CDR3 DNA reads TGTGCCAGCAGCTTAGACGTGACATATGCACCTGAGACCCAGTACTTC.

V is TRBV20-1 and J is TRBJ2-7; 7 nucleotides line up with TRBD1. The CDR3 is 13 residues long. V lost 6 bases, J lost 3 bases, and 8 bases stayed unmatched. Looked up from germline, CDR1 is DFQATT and CDR2 is SNEGSKA (reference sequence). CDR3 DNA: TGCAGTGCAGGGGGCAGGGATCACTACGAGCAGTACGTC. It is translated as CSAGGRDHYEQYV.

The chain employs TRBV3-1 and TRBJ1-2; D is unclear. This CDR3 contains 15 residues. Trimming shortened V by 1 base and J by 0 bases, and 9 bases separated the two germline ends. CDR1 and CDR2 from the germline V gene are LGHDT and YNNKEL (reference sequence). CDR3 nucleotide sequence: TGTGCCAGCAGCCAAGGTCTCAGCTCTAACTATGGCTACACCTTC. Translation gives CASSQGLSSNYGYTF.

This clonotype was seen a few times. CDR3 protein: CASSEASGGDTGELFF. The DNA of the CDR3 is TGTGCCAGCAGCGAGGCTAGCGGGGGGGACACCGGGGAGCTGTTTTTT. The chain employs TRBV5-6 and TRBJ2-2; TRBD2 agrees at 12 bases. Looked up from germline, CDR1 is SGHDT and CDR2 is YYEEEE. CDR3 length: 16 residues. The ends lost 4 bases at V and 3 bases at J; junction bases unmatched: 4.

The chain links TRBV15 to TRBJ1-4; TRBD1 agrees at 8 bases. The germline V gene has CDR1 LNHNV and CDR2 YYDKDF (reference sequence). CDR3 size: 14 residues. V dropped 6 bases and J dropped 4; count of bases not matched to a gene: 4. CDR3 sequence reads: CATSRDRNNEKLFF. The CDR3 region has the DNA TGTGCCACCAGTCGGGACAGGAATAATGAAAAACTGTTTTTT.

With regard to this clonotype: A single base separates this from a much larger clone, so it may be a read error. V is TRBV12-3 or TRBV12-4 and J is TRBJ2-2; no clear D. This CDR3 has 15 amino acids. Trimming took 7 bases from V and 1 from J, leaving 13 bases between them. CDR3 region: CASTSRAMNTGELFF. The CDR3 DNA reads TGTGCCAGCACCTCCCGGGCCATGAACACCGGGGAGCTGTTTTTT.

This clonotype appeared a few times. The chain recombines TRBV20-1 with TRBJ2-3, with 10 bases fitting TRBD2. The CDR3 is made up of 17 amino acids. After removal of 6 bases from V and 1 base from J, the junction contained 13 bases not matched to a gene. CDR1 and CDR2 (germline): DFQATT, SNEGSKA (reference sequence). CDR3 sequence reads: CSARWASGGRRTDTQYF. In DNA form, the CDR3 reads TGCAGTGCACGATGGGCTAGCGGGGGTCGACGCACAGATACGCAGTATTTT.

The rearrangement uses TRBV21-1 and TRBJ2-7. TRBV21-1 is designated a pseudogene. There are 13 residues in the CDR3. CDR3 region: CASSKTDSYEQYF. CDR3 sequence (DNA): TGTGCCAGCAGCAAAACCGACTCCTACGAGCAGTACTTC.